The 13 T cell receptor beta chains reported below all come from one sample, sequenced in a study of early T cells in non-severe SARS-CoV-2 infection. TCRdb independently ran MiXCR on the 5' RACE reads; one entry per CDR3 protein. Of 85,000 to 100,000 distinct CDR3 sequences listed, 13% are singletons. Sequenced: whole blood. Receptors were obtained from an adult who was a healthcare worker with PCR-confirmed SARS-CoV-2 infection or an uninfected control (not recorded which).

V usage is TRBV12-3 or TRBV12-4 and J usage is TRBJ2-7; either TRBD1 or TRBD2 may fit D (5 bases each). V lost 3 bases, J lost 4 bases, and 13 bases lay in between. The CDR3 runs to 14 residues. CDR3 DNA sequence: TGTGCCAGCAGTTTGGGGGTGGGCGGATACGAGCAGTACTTC. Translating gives CASSLGVGGYEQYF.

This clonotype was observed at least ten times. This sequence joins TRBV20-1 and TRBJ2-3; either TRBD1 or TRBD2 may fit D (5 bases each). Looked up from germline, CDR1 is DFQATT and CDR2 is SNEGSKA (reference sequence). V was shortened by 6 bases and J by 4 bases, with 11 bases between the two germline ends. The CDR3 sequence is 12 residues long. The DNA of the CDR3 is TGCAGTGCCCAGGGACCTCCAGATACGCAGTATTTT. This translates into CSAQGPPDTQYF.

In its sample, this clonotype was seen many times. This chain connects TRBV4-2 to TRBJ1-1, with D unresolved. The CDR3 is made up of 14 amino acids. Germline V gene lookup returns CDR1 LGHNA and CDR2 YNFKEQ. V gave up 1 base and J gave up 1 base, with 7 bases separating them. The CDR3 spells CASSQVAENTEAFF. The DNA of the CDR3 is TGTGCCAGCAGCCAAGTGGCGGAGAACACTGAAGCTTTCTTT.

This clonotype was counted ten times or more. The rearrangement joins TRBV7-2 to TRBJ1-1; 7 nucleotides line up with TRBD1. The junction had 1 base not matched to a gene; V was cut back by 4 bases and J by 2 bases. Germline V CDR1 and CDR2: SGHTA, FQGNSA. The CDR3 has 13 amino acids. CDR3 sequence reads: CASSYRGNTEAFF. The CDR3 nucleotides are TGTGCCAGCAGCTACAGGGGCAACACTGAAGCTTTCTTT.

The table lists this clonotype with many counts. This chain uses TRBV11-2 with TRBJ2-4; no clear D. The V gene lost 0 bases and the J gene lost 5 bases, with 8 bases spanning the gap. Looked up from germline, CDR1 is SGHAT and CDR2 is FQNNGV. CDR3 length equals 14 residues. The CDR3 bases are TGTGCCAGCAGCTTAGACCCGGCCGAAAACATTCAGTACTTC. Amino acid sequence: CASSLDPAENIQYF.

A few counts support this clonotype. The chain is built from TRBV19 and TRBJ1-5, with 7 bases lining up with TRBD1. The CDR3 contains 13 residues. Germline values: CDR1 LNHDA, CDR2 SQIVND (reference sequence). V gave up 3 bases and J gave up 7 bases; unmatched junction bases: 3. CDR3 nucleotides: TGTGCCAGTAGTATCGGACAGGAACAGCCCCAGCATTTT. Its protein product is CASSIGQEQPQHF.

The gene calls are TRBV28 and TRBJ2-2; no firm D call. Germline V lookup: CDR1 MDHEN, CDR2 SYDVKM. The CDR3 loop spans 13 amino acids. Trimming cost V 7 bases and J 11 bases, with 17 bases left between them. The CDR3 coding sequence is TGTGCCAGCAATCGTGGTGCCTCTCGCGAGCTGTTTTTT. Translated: CASNRGASRELFF.

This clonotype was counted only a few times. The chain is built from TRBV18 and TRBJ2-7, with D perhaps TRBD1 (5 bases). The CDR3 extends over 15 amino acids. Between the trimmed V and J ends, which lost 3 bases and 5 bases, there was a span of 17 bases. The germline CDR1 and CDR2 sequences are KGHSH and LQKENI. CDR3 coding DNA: TGTGCCAGCTCACCTTCGGACCAGGGATGGAACGAGCAGTACTTC. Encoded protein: CASSPSDQGWNEQYF.

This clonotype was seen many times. CDR3 protein: CASSFTPGRYEQYF. The CDR3 nucleotides are TGTGCCAGCAGCTTCACTCCAGGGCGGTACGAGCAGTACTTC. The chain combines TRBV7-2 with TRBJ2-7; D perhaps matches TRBD1 (5 bases). Trimming cost V 3 bases and J 4 bases, with 13 bases left between them. CDR1 is SGHTA, CDR2 FQGNSA, per germline. The CDR3 has 14 amino acids.

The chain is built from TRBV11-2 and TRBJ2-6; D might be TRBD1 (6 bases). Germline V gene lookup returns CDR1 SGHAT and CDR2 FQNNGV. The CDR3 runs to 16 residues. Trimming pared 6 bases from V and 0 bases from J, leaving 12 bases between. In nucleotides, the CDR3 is TGTGCCAGCAGACCCGGGACATTCTCTGGGGCCAACGTCCTGACTTTC. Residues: CASRPGTFSGANVLTF.

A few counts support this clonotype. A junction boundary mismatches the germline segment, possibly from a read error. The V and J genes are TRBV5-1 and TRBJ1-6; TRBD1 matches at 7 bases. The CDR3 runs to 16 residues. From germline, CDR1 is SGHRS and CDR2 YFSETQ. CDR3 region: CASSYAPGQNNSPLHF. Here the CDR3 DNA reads TGCGCCAGCAGCTATGCTCCGGGACAGAATAATTCACCCCTCCATTTT.

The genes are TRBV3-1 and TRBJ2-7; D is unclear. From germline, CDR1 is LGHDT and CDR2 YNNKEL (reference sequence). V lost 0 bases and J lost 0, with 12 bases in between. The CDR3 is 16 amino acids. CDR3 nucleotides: TGTGCCAGCAGCCAAGACTGGCTCTCCGTCTCCTACGAGCAGTACTTC. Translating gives CASSQDWLSVSYEQYF.

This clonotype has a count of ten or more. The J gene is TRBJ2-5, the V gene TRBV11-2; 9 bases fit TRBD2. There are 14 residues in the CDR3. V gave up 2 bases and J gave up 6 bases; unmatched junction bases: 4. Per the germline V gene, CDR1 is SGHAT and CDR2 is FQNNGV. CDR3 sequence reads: CASSLSSGGKTQYF. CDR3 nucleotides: TGTGCCAGCAGCTTAAGTAGCGGGGGAAAGACCCAGTACTTC. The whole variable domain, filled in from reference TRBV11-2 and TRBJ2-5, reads EAGVAQSPRYKIIEKRQSVAFWCNPISGHATLYWYQQILGQGPKLLIQFQNNGVVDDSQLPKDRFSAERLKGVDSTLKIQPAKLEDSAVYLCASSLSSGGKTQYFGPGTRLLVL.